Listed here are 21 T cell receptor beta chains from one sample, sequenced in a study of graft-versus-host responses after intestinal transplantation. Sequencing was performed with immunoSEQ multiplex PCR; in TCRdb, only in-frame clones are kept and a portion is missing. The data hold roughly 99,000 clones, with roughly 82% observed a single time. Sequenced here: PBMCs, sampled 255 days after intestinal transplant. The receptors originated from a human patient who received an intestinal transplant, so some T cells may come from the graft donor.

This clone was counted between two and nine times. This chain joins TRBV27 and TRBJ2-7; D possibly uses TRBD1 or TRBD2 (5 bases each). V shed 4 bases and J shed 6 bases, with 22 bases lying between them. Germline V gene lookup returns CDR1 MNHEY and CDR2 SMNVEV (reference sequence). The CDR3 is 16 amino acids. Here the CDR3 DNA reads TGTGCCAGCAGTTCGCTCCCGGGACGGAATTTGGGCGAGCAGTACTTC. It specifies CASSSLPGRNLGEQYF.

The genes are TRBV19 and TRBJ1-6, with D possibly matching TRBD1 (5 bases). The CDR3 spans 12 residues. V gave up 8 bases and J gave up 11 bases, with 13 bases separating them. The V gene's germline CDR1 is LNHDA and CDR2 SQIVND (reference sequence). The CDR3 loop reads CASGTLGAPLHF. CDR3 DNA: TGTGCCAGTGGGACCCTAGGGGCACCCCTCCACTTT.

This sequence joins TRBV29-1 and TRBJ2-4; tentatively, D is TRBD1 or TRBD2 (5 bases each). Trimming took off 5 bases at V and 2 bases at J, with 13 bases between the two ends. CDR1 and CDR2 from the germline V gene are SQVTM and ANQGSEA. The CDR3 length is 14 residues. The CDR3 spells CSVTGTPTKNIQYF. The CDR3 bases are TGCAGCGTTACCGGGACCCCGACCAAAAACATTCAGTACTTC.

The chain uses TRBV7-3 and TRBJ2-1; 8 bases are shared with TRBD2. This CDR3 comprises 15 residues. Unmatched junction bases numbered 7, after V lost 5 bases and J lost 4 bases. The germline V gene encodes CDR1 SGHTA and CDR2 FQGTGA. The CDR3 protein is CASSPNGGDYNEQFF. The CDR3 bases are TGTGCCAGCAGCCCTAACGGGGGGGATTACAATGAGCAGTTCTTC.

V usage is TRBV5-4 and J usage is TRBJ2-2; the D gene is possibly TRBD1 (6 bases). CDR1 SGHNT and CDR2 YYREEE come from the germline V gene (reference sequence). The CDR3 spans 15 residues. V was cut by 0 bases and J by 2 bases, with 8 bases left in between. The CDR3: CASSLAGTNTGELFF. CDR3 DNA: TGTGCCAGCAGCTTGGCCGGGACAAACACCGGGGAGCTGTTTTTT.

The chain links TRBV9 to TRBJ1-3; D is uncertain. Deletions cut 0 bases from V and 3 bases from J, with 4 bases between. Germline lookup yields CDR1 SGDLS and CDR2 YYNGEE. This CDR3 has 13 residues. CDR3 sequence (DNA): TGTGCCAGCAGCGTAGTAGATGGAAACACCATATATTTT. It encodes CASSVVDGNTIYF.

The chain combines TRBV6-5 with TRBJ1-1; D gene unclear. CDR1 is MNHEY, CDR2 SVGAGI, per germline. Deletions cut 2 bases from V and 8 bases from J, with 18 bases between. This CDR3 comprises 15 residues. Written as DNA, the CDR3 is TGTGCCAGCAGTTACAGTTCCGGTGGTAGGAAGGAAGCTTTCTTT. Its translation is CASSYSSGGRKEAFF.

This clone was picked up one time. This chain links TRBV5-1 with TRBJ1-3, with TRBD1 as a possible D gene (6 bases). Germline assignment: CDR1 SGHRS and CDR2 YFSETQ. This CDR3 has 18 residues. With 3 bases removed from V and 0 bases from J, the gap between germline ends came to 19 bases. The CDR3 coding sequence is TGCGCCAGCAGCTCGGGAGCTAACAGGGATGCCTCTGGAAACACCATATATTTT. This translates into CASSSGANRDASGNTIYF.

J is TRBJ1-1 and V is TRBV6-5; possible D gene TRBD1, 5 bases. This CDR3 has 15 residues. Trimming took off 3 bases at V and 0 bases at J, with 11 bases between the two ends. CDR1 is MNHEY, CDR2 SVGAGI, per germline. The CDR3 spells CASSYSSGMNTEAFF. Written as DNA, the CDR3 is TGTGCCAGCAGTTATTCGTCAGGGATGAACACTGAAGCTTTCTTT.

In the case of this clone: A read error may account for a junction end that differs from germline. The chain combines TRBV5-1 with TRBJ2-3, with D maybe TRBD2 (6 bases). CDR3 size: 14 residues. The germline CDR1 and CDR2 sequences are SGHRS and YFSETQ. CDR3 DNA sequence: TGCGCCAGCGGCTTGGACGGGAGTACAGATACGCAGTATTTT. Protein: CASGLDGSTDTQYF.

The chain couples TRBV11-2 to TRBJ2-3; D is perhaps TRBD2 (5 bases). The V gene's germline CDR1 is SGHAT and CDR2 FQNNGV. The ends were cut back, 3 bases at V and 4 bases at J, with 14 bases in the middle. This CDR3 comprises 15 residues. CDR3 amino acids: CASSLAGNGADTQYF. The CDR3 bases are TGTGCCAGCAGCTTGGCCGGGAATGGCGCAGATACGCAGTATTTT.

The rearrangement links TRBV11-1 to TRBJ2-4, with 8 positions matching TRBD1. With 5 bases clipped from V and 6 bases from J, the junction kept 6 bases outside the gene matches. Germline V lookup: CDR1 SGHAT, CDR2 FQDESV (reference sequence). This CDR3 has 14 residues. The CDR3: CASSQVGTGNIQYF. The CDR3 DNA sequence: TGTGCCAGCAGCCAAGTCGGGACAGGAAACATTCAGTACTTC.

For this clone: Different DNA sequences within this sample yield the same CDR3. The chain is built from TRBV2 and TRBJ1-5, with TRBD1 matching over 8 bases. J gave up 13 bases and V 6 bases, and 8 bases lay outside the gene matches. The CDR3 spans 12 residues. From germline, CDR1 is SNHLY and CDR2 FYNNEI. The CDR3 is CASRGQAGPQHF. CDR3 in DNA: TGTGCCAGCAGGGGACAGGCTGGGCCTCAGCATTTT.

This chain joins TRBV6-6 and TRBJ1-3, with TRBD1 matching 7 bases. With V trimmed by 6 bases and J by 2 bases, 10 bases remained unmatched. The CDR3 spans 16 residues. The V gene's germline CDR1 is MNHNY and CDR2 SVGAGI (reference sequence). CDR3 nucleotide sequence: TGTGCCAGCAGACAAGGCCCCACAGGGGCTGGAAACACCATATATTTT. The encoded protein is CASRQGPTGAGNTIYF.

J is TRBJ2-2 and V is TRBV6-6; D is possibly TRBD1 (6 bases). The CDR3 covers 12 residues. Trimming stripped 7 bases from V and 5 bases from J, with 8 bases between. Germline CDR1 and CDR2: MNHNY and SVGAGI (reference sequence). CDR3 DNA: TGTGCCAGCAACAGGGAGACCGGGGAGCTGTTTTTT. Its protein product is CASNRETGELFF.

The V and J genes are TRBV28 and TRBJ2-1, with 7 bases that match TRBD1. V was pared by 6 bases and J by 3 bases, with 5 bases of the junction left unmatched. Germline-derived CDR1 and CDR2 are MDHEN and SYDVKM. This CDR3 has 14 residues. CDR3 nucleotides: TGTGCCAGCAGCTTGGGACAGCTCTACAATGAGCAGTTCTTC. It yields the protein CASSLGQLYNEQFF.

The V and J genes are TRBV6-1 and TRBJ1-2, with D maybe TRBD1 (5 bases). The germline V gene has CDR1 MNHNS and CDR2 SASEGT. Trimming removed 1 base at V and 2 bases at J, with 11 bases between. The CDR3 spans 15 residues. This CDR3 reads CASSEVAGLNYGYTF. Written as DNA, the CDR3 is TGTGCCAGCAGTGAAGTGGCAGGGCTGAACTATGGCTACACCTTC.

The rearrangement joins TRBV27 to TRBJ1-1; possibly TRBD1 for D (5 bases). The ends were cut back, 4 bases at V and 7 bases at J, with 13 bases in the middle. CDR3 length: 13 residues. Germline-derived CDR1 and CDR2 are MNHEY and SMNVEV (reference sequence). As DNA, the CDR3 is TGTGCCAGCAGTTCTCGACCTGACAGTGAAGCTTTCTTT. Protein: CASSSRPDSEAFF.

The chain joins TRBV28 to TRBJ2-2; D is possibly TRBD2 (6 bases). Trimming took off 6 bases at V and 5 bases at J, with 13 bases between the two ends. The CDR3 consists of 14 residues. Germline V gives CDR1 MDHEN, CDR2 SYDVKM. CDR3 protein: CASRGGQDTGELFF. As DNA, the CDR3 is TGTGCCAGCAGGGGAGGACAAGATACCGGGGAGCTGTTTTTT.

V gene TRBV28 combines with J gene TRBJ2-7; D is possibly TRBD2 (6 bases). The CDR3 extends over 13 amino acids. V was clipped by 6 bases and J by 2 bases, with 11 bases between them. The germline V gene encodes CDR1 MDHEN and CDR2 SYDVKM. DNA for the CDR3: TGTGCCAGCAGCCGTAGCGGAACCTACGAGCAGTACTTC. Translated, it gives CASSRSGTYEQYF.

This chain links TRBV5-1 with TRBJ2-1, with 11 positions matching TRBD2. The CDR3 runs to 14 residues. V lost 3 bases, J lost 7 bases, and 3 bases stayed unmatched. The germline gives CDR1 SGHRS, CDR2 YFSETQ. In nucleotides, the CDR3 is TGCGCCAGCAGCTGGGGACTAGCGGAGAATGAGCAGTTCTTC. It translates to CASSWGLAENEQFF.